This TCR beta chain derives from a study of cytomegalovirus exposure and HLA in healthy donors. Study background: It was reported in a later analysis that the 100 to 150 validation repertoires used the same platform as the 550 to 800 first-cohort repertoires.

V was clipped by 4 bases and J by 7 bases; unmatched bases: 20. CDR3 length: 18 residues. CDR1 is SGHRS and CDR2 is YFSETQ in the germline V gene. Donors came from a validation cohort of 95 to 150 subjects, distinct from the first 666-subject cohort. Assay: immunoSEQ multiplex PCR; the TCRdb copy retains only in-frame clones and omits some. The sample lists some 140,000 clones, approximately 84% seen once, with roughly 27% in the top ten. This clonotype originated in a young man in good health and CMV-seropositive. V is TRBV5-1 and J is TRBJ2-1; 7 bases fit TRBD2. Sequencing used PBMCs. The CDR3 protein is CASSVTSVGGSGGNEQFF. The CDR3 DNA reads as TGCGCCAGCAGCGTAACCTCGGTCGGGGGGAGTGGGGGTAATGAGCAGTTCTTC.